These T cell receptor beta chains were read from a single sample in a study of human T cells and chemical hapten exposure. Using its own MiXCR run on the RACE reads, TCRdb lists one record per CDR3 protein. The sample consists of 85,000 to 90,000 distinct CDR3 sequences, 8% to 10% of them appearing once. Sequencing used whole blood, obtained in connection with sensitization to the hapten diphenylcyclopropenone (DPC). These TCRs come from a middle-aged woman with alopecia areata. Some clones in this sample may be carry-over from other donors' samples. The CDR3 runs from the conserved cysteine through the conserved F or W. The D gene is left open where the match is weak. Size is omitted from some rows. Given values are once, few, many or a class for expanded clones.

V	J	D	size	CDR3	DNA
TRBV28	TRBJ1-2	-	-	CASRPGGQGYHYGYTF	TGTGCCAGCAGGCCCGGGGGGCAGGGATACCACTATGGCTACACCTTC
TRBV6-6	TRBJ2-7	-	few	CASVKYQPYEQYF	TGTGCCAGCGTCAAATATCAGCCCTACGAGCAGTACTTC
TRBV7-8	TRBJ1-1	-	few	CASHNRGGQSTEAFF	TGTGCCAGCCATAACCGGGGAGGGCAGAGCACTGAAGCTTTCTTT
TRBV11-2	TRBJ2-5	-	few	CASSVGGYQETQYF	TGTGCCAGCAGCGTCGGGGGCTACCAAGAGACCCAGTACTTC
TRBV7-9	TRBJ2-4	-	many	CASSLVGLTRGGPWNIQYF	TGTGCCAGCAGCTTAGTAGGCTTGACCAGGGGGGGCCCGTGGAACATTCAGTACTTC
TRBV4-2	TRBJ2-1	-	-	CASSQFLDGAYNEQFF	TGTGCCAGCAGCCAATTCCTAGACGGTGCCTACAATGAGCAGTTCTTC
TRBV6-2/TRBV6-3	TRBJ1-2	-	-	CASSYEGTNYGYTF	TGTGCCAGCAGTTACGAAGGTACTAACTATGGCTACACCTTC
TRBV28	TRBJ1-2	-	many	CASPEPNLRANYGYTF	TGTGCCAGCCCAGAACCGAATCTTAGAGCTAACTATGGCTACACCTTC
TRBV3-1	TRBJ1-2	-	few	CASSRPDRYGYTF	TGTGCCAGCAGCCGCCCAGACCGGTATGGCTACACCTTC
TRBV29-1	TRBJ1-1	-	-	CSGLNTEAFF	TGCAGCGGCTTGAACACTGAAGCTTTCTTT
TRBV6-2/TRBV6-3	TRBJ2-1	TRBD2	many	CASSYSLRGLPNNEQFF	TGTGCCAGCAGTTACTCTTTGAGGGGACTACCCAACAATGAGCAGTTCTTC
TRBV10-2	TRBJ2-4	-	many	CASSAGPRNIQYF	TGCGCCAGCAGTGCCGGCCCCCGGAACATTCAGTACTTC
TRBV27	TRBJ2-3	-	few	CASPEFPADTQYF	TGTGCCAGCCCAGAATTCCCAGCAGATACGCAGTATTTT
TRBV6-1	TRBJ1-2	-	many	CASSPTSLRGYTF	TGTGCCAGCAGTCCGACGAGTTTACGTGGCTACACCTTC
TRBV14	TRBJ2-1	TRBD2	many	CASSQELAGVNEQFF	TGTGCCAGCAGCCAAGAACTAGCGGGGGTCAATGAGCAGTTCTTC
TRBV20-1	TRBJ1-5	-	few	CSVKQLGRGYSNQPQHF	TGCAGTGTCAAACAGCTAGGGAGGGGGTATAGCAATCAGCCCCAGCATTTT
TRBV7-6	TRBJ2-1	TRBD2	many	CASSLLTGGGAFEQFF	TGTGCCAGCAGCCTCCTAACTGGCGGGGGGGCCTTTGAGCAGTTCTTC
TRBV7-9	TRBJ2-3	-	many	CASSLRADTDTQYF	TGTGCCAGCAGCTTACGGGCCGACACAGATACGCAGTATTTT
TRBV4-1	TRBJ1-5	-	few	CASSQDGNQGQPQHF	TGCGCCAGCAGCCAAGACGGGAATCAAGGACAGCCCCAGCATTTT
TRBV24-1	TRBJ2-2	TRBD1	many	CATGTGNTGELFF	TGTGCCACCGGGACAGGGAACACCGGGGAGCTGTTTTTT
TRBV28	TRBJ1-1	-	-	CASSSPSGAGTEAFF	TGTGCCAGCAGTTCCCCTTCAGGGGCAGGTACTGAAGCTTTCTTT
TRBV7-9	TRBJ2-3	TRBD2	few	CASSYSDTGTSGGSTDTQYF	TGTGCCAGCAGCTACTCTGACACCGGGACTAGCGGGGGGAGCACAGATACGCAGTATTTT
TRBV4-3	TRBJ1-2	-	-	CASSPGVRVDYGYTF	TGCGCCAGCAGCCCAGGCGTTAGGGTGGACTATGGCTACACCTTC
TRBV24-1	TRBJ1-5	-	few	CATQLRGNQPQHF	TGTGCCACCCAGCTGAGAGGAAATCAGCCCCAGCATTTT
TRBV6-2/TRBV6-3	TRBJ2-3	TRBD1	-	CASTSAATGGKDTQYF	TGTGCCAGCACCTCTGCCGCGACAGGGGGCAAAGATACGCAGTATTTT
TRBV20-1	TRBJ2-7	-	many	CSAPDRDKGLYEQYF	TGCAGTGCTCCCGATCGGGACAAGGGCCTCTACGAGCAGTACTTC
TRBV10-3	TRBJ1-4	-	many	CAISESGVANEKLFF	TGTGCCATCAGTGAGTCGGGGGTCGCTAATGAAAAACTGTTTTTT